The clone carrying this T cell receptor (beta chain) was found once. The sample comes from a study of blood T cell repertoires in COVID-19. The V and J ends lost 6 bases and 11 bases, in that order; junction bases with no gene match: 5. This CDR3 is built from 11 residues. Germline assignment: CDR1 DFQATT and CDR2 SNEGSKA (reference sequence). Assay used: immunoSEQ multiplex PCR; TCRdb lists only in-frame clones, some missing. Of about 180,000 clones listed, roughly 83% are singletons. The TCR originated in a woman between 25 and 40 years old who had recovered from COVID-19. The V and J genes are TRBV20-1 and TRBJ2-1, with 9 bases identical to TRBD1. Source material: PBMCs or T cells enriched from blood (not recorded which). CDR3 region: CSARTGEKQFF. As DNA, the CDR3 is TGCAGTGCCCGGACAGGGGAAAAGCAGTTCTTC.